This T cell receptor (beta chain) originates from a study of T-cell memory formation after mild COVID-19. Study conclusions and caveats: Of the contracting clones, CD4+ ones lay mainly in CM and EM, and CD8+ ones in EMRA.

TCRdb recomputed calls from the 5' RACE reads with MiXCR, one row per CDR3 protein. Among 250,000 to 350,000 distinct CDR3 sequences listed, approximately 19% were seen once. Only a few counts were recorded for this clonotype. Its antigen is as yet unknown. CDR1 MNHEY and CDR2 SVGAGI come from the germline V gene. This CDR3 has 15 residues. V was clipped by 7 bases and J by 3 bases, with 13 bases between them. Sequencing was performed on PBMCs or a T cell subset sorted from them (not recorded which). The chain has TRBV6-5 and TRBJ1-6, with D maybe TRBD1 (5 bases). The sequence derives from a man between 18 and 29 years old who had mild COVID-19 (a few samples of this study predate the infection). Cell type and time point are not known. CDR3 DNA: TGTGCCAGCAAGGGGAGTCGGGTCTATAATTCACCCCTCCACTTT. Protein sequence: CASKGSRVYNSPLHF.